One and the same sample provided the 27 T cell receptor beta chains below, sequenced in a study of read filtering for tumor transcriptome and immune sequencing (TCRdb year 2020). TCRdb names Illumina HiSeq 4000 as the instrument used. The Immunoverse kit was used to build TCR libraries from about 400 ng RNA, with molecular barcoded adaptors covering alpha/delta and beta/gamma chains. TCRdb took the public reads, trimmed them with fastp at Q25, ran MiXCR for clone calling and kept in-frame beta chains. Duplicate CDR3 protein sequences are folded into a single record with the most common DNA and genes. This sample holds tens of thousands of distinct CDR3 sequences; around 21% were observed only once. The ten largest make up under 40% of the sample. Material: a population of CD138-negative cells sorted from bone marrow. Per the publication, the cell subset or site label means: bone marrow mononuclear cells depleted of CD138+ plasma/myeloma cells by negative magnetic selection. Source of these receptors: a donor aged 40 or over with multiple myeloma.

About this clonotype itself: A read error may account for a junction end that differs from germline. The CDR3 reads CASSYVGTQGKLNTGAFF. The CDR3 DNA reads as TGTGCCAGCAGTTATGTGGGGACACAGGGAAAGTTGAACACTGGAGCTTTCTTT. The rearrangement joins TRBV6-5 to TRBJ1-1; D is possibly TRBD1 (6 bases). CDR1 MNHEY and CDR2 SVGAGI come from the germline V gene. CDR3 length equals 18 residues.

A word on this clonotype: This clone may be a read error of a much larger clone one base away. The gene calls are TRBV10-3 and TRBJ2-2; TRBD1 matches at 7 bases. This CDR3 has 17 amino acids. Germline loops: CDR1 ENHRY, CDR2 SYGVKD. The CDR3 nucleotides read TGTACCATCAGGACCGGGACAGCCACACAGAACACCGGGGAGCTGTTTTTT. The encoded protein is CTIRTGTATQNTGELFF.

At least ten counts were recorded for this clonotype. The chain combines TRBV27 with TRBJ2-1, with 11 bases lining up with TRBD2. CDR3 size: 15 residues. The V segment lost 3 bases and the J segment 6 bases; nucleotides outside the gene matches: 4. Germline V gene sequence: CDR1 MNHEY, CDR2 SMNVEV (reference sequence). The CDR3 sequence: CASSFLAGGGNEQFF. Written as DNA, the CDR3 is TGTGCCAGCAGTTTTCTAGCGGGAGGCGGCAATGAGCAGTTCTTC.

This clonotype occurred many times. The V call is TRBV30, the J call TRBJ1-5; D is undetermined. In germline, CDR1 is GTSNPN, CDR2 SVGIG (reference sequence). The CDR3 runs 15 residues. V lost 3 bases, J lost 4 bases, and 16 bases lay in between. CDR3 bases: TGTGCCTGGAGGTCAACCGGACCTTCTAATCAGCCCCAGCATTTT. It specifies CAWRSTGPSNQPQHF.

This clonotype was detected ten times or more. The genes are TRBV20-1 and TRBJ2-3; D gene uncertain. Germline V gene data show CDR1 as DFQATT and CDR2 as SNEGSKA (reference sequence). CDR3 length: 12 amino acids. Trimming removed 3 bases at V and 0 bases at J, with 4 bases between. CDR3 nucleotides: TGCAGTGCTAGCCTTAGCACAGATACGCAGTATTTT. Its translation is CSASLSTDTQYF.

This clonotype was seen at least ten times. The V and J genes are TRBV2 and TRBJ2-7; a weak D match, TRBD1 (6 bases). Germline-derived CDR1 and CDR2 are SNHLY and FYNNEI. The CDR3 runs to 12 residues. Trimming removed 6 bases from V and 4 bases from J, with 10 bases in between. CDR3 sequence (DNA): TGTGCCAGCAGGGACAGTTCGTACGAGCAGTACTTC. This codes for CASRDSSYEQYF.

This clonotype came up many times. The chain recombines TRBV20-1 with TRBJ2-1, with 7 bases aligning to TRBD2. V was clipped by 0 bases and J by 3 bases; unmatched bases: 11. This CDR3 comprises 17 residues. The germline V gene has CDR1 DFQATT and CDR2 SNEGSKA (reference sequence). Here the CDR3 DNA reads TGCAGTGCTAGAGATCATGGGGTAGCGGGCGGCTACAATGAGCAGTTCTTC. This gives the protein CSARDHGVAGGYNEQFF.

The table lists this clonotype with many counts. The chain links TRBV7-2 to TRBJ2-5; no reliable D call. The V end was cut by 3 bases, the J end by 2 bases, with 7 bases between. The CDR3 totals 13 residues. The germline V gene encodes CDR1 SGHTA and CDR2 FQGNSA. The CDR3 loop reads CASSFPQQETQYF. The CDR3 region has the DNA TGTGCCAGCAGCTTCCCACAGCAAGAGACCCAGTACTTC.

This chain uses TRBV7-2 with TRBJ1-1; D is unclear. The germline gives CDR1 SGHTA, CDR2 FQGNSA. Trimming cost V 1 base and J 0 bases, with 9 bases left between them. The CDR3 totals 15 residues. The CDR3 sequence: CASSLGGVMNTEAFF. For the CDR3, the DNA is TGTGCCAGCAGCTTAGGTGGAGTCATGAACACTGAAGCTTTCTTT.

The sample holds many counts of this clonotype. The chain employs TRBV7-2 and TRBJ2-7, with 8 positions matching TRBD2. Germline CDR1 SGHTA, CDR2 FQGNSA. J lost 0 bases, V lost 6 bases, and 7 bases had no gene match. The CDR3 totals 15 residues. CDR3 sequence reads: CASRSLTSGSYEQYF. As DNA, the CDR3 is TGTGCCAGCAGGAGCCTCACTAGCGGCTCCTACGAGCAGTACTTC.

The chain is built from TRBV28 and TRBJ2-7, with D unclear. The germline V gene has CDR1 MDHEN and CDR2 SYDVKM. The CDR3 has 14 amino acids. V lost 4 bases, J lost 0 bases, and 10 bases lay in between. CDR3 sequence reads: CASSSPPSSYEQYF. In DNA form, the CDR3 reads TGTGCCAGCAGTTCCCCGCCGAGCTCCTACGAGCAGTACTTC.

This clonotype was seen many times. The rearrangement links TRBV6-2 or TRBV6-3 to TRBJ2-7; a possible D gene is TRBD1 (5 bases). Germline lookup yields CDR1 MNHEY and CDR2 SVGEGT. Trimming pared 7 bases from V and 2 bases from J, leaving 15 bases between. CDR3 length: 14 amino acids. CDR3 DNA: TGTGCCAGCACCCCCTACCTGACAGCCTACGAGCAGTACTTC. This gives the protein CASTPYLTAYEQYF.

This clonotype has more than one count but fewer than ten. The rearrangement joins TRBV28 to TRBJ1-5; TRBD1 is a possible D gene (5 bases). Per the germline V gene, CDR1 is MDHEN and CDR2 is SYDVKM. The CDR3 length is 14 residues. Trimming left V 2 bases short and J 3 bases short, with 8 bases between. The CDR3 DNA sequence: TGTGCCAGCAGTTTAGGGGGGTTCAATCAGCCCCAGCATTTT. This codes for CASSLGGFNQPQHF.

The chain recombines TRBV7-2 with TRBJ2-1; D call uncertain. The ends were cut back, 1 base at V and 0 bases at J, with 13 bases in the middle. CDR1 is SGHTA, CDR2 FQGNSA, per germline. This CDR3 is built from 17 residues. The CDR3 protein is CASSLGRISSSYNEQFF. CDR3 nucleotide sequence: TGTGCCAGCAGCTTAGGTCGTATATCGAGCTCCTACAATGAGCAGTTCTTC. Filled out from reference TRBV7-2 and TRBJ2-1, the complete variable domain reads GAGVSQSPSNKVTEKGKDVELRCDPISGHTALYWYRQSLGQGLEFLIYFQGNSAPDKSGLPSDRFSAERTGGSVSTLTIQRTQQEDSAVYLCASSLGRISSSYNEQFFGPGTRLTVL.

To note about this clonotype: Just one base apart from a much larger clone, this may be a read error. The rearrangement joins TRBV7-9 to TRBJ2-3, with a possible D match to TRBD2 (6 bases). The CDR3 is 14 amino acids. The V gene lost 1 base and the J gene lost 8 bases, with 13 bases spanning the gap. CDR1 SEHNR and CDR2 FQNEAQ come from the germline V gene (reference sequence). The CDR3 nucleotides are TGTGCCAGCAGCTTAGGGGGGGTGTTAGGTACGCAGTATTTT. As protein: CASSLGGVLGTQYF.

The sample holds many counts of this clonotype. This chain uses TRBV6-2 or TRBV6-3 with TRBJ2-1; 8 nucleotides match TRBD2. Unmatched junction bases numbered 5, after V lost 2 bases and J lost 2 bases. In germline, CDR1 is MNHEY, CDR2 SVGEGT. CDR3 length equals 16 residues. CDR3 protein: CASSYGSGSAYNEQFF. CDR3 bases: TGTGCCAGCAGTTACGGAAGCGGGAGTGCCTACAATGAGCAGTTCTTC.

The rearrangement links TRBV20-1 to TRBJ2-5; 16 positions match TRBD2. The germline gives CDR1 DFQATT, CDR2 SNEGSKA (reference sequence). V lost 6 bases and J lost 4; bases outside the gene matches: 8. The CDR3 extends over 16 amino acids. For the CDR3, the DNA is TGCAGTGCCCTCGGGACTAGCGGGAGGGTTGGAGAGACCCAGTACTTC. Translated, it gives CSALGTSGRVGETQYF.

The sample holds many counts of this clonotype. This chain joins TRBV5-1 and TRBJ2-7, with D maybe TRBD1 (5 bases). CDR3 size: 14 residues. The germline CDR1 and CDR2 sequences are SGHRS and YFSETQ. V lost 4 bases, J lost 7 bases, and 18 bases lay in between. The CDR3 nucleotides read TGCGCCAGCAGCCTTCAGGGAACCCAAGGGGAGCAGTACTTC. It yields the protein CASSLQGTQGEQYF.

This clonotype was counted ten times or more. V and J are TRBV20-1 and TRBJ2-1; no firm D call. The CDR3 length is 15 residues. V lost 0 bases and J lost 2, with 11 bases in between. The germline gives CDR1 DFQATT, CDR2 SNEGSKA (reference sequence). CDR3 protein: CSAREDTYTYNEQFF. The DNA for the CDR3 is TGCAGTGCTAGAGAGGATACCTATACCTACAATGAGCAGTTCTTC.

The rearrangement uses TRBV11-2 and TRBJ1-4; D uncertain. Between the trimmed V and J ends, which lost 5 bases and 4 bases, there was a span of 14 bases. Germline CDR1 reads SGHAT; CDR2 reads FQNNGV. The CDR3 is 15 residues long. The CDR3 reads CASSQLAGSNEKLFF. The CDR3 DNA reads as TGTGCCAGCAGCCAGCTGGCGGGAAGTAATGAAAAACTGTTTTTT.

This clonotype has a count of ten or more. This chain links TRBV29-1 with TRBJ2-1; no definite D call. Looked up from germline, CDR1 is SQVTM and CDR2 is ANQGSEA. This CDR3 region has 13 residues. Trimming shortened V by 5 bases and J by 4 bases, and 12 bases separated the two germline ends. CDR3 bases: TGCAGCGTTATTACCCAGAATTACAATGAGCAGTTCTTC. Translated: CSVITQNYNEQFF.

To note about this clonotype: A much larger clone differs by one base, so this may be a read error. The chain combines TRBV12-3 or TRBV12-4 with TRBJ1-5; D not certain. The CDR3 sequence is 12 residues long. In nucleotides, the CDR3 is TGTGCCAGCAGTTTTAGCAATCAGCCCCAGCGTTTT. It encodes CASSFSNQPQRF.

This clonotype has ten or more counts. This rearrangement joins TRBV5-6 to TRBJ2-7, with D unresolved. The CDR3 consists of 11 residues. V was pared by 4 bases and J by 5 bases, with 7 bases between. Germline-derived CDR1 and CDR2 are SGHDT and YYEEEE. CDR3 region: CASSLSHEQYF. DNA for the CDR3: TGTGCCAGCAGCCTCAGCCACGAGCAGTACTTC.

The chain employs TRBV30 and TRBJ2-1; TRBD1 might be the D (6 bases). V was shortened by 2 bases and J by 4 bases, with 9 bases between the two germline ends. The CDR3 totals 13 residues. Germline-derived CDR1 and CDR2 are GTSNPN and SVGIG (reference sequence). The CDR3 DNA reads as TGTGCCTGGAGTAGAGACAGGTACAATGAGCAGTTCTTC. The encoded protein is CAWSRDRYNEQFF.

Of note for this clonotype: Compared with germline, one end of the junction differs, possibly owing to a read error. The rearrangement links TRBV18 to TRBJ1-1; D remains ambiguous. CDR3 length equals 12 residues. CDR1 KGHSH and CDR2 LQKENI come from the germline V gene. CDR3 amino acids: CASPPHGLEAFF. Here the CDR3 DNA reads TGTGCCAGCCCACCTCATGGACTTGAAGCTTTCTTT. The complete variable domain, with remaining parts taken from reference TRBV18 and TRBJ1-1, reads NAGVMQNPRHLVRRRGQEARLRCSPMKGHSHVYWYRQLPEEGLKFMVYLQKENIIDESGMPKERFSAEFPKEGPSILRIQQVVRGDSAAYFCASPPHGLEAFFGQGTRLTVV.

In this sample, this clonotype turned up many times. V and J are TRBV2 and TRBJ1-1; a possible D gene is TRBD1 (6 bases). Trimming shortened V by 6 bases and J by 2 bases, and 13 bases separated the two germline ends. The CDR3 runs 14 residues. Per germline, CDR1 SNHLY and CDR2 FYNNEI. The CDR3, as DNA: TGTGCCAGCAGCATCAGGGGTGGCAACACTGAAGCTTTCTTT. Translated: CASSIRGGNTEAFF.

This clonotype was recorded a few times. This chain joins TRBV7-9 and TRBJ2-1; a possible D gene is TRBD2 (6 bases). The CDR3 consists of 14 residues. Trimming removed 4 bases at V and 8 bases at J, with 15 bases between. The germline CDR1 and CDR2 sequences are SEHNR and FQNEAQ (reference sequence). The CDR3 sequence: CASSSTGVNDEQFF. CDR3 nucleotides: TGTGCCAGCAGCTCCACGGGAGTCAACGATGAGCAGTTCTTC.